This T cell receptor beta chain was recorded in a study of blood T cells in healthy people across ages. CDR3 length equals 16 residues. Trimming took off 5 bases at V and 1 base at J, with 19 bases between the two ends. From germline, CDR1 is DFQATT and CDR2 SNEGSKA (reference sequence). This clonotype turned up a few times. A sample-barcoded 5' primer and a J-beta primer mix were used in a second PCR of roughly 7 to 11 cycles. TCRdb itself ran the 5' RACE reads through MiXCR, one entry per CDR3 protein. This sample carries around 1,000,000 distinct CDR3 sequences, 25% of them seen once, and the ten largest clones take around 0.7%. These same data were also listed under a study on T cells of mothers and their children.

The TCR sequence derives from a girl aged 2 to 10 in good health. Sequenced sample: blood. V usage is TRBV20-1 and J usage is TRBJ2-3, with D possibly TRBD2 on 6 matching bases. DNA of the CDR3: TGCAGTGCTGGCCCTGTCGGGAAGCGGGGCACAGATACGCAGTATTTT. It yields the protein CSAGPVGKRGTDTQYF.